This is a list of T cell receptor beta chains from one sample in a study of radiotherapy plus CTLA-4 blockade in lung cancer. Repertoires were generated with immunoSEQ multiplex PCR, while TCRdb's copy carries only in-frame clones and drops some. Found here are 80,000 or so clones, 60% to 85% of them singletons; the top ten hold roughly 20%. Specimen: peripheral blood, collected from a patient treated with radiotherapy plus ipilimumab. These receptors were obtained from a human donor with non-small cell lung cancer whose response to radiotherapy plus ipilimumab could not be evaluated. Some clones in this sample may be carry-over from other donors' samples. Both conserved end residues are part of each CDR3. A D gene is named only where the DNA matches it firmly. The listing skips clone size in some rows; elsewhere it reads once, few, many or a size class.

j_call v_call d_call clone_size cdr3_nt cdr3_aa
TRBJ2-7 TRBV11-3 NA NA TGTGCCAGCAGCTCCTCAAGGGGCGAGCAGTACTTC CASSSSRGEQYF
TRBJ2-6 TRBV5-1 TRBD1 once TGCGCCAGCAGCTTCGGACAGGGGGCAGGTGGGGCCAACGTCCTGACTTTC CASSFGQGAGGANVLTF
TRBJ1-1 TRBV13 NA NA TGTGCCAGCAGCTTCCGGGGGGTGAACACTGAAGCTTTCTTT CASSFRGVNTEAFF
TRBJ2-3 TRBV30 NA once TGTGCCTGGACCAGGGGAAGGACAGATACGCAGTATTTT CAWTRGRTDTQYF
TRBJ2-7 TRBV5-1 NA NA TGCGCCAGCAGCTTGGGGTCCGGACAGAGTTACGAGCAGTACTTC CASSLGSGQSYEQYF
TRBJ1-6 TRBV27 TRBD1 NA TGTGCCAGCAGCAGCGACAGGGGGACGTCACCCCTCCACTTT CASSSDRGTSPLHF
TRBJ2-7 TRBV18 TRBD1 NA TGTGCCAGCTCACCGCCGACGGACAGGGGGCTGTACGAGCAGTACTTC CASSPPTDRGLYEQYF
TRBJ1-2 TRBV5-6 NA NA TGTGCCAGCAGTCCTGACCCTAGCTATGGCTACACCTTC CASSPDPSYGYTF
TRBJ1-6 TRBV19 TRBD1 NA TGTGCCAGTAGGCAGACAGGGGGTAGAAATTCACCCCTCCACTTT CASRQTGGRNSPLHF
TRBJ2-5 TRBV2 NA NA TGTGCCAGCAGTGGGTCGAGTCAAGAGACCCAGTACTTC CASSGSSQETQYF
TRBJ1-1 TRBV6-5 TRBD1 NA TGTGCCAGCAGTTACTCCCGGACAGGGGGGGACACTGAAGCTTTCTTT CASSYSRTGGDTEAFF
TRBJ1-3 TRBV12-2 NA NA TGTGCAAGTCGCTTAGTACAGGCCCGCTCTGGAAACACCATATATTTT CASRLVQARSGNTIYF
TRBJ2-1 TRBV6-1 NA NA TGTGCCAGCAGTCCCCCCCTTCCGGGTGAGCAGTTCTTC CASSPPLPGEQFF
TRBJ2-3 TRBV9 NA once TGTGCCAGCAGCGCATCCAGGAGCACAGATACGCAGTATTTT CASSASRSTDTQYF
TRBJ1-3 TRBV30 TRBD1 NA TGTGCCTGGAGTTCAGACAGGGCCCACTCTGGAAACACCATATATTTT CAWSSDRAHSGNTIYF
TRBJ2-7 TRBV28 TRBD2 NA TGTGCCAGCAGTTTTACTAGCGGGGGGGCCCTCGAGCAGTACTTC CASSFTSGGALEQYF
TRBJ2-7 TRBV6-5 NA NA TGTGCCAGCAGTCCGGAATGGGACACCTCCTACGAGCAGTACTTC CASSPEWDTSYEQYF
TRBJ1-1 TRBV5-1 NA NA TGCGCCAGCAAAGAGGGCACCCCGAACACTGAAGCTTTCTTT CASKEGTPNTEAFF
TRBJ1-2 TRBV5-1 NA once TGCGCCAGCAGTCGCGACACGACTAACTATGGCTACACCTTC CASSRDTTNYGYTF
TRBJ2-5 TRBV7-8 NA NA TGTGCCAGCAGCCCGGGGGAGCGGGAGACCCAGTACTTC CASSPGERETQYF
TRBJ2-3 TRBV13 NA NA TGTGCCAGCAGCTTCACGGTGACAGATACGCAGTATTTT CASSFTVTDTQYF
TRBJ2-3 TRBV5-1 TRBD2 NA TGCGCCAGCAGCCGAAAGACTAGCGGGGCGACAGATACGCAGTATTTT CASSRKTSGATDTQYF
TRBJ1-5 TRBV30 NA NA TGTGCCTTCTCGGGACAAACGGGTCAGCCCCAGCATTTT CAFSGQTGQPQHF
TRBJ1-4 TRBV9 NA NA TGTGCCAGCAGCGTGGACTCGACTCCTCACTATGAAAAACTGTTTTTT CASSVDSTPHYEKLFF
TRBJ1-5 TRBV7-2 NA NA TGTGCCAGCAGTCGACAGGTTGGTCAGCCCCAGCATTTT CASSRQVGQPQHF
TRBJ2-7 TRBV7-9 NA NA TGTGCCAGCAGCATCGACAGTATAAGCTACGAGCAGTACTTC CASSIDSISYEQYF
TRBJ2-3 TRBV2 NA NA TGTGCCAGCAGTGACGGTCAGGTGGGAGCAGATACGCAGTATTTT CASSDGQVGADTQYF
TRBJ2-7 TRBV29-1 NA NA TGCAGCGTTGAAAGCAGGCCCTACGGCGAGCAGTACTTC CSVESRPYGEQYF
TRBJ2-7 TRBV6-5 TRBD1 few TGTGCCAGCAGTAAGACAGGGGGAGCCTACGAGCAGTACTTC CASSKTGGAYEQYF
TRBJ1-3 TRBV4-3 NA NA TGCGCCAGCAGCCCCTTCGCCCCAGGGGTTAACACCATATATTTT CASSPFAPGVNTIYF
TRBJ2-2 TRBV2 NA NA TGTGCCAGCAGTCCTGGGACACAGAACACCGGGGAGCTGTTTTTT CASSPGTQNTGELFF